This is a list of T cell receptor beta chains from one sample in a study of PD-1 blockade in classical Hodgkin lymphoma. Sequencing used immunoSEQ multiplex PCR; TCRdb keeps in-frame clones, though not all of them. The repertoire holds approximately 21,000 clones, with roughly 70% as singletons. The material sequenced was peripheral blood mononuclear cells (PBMCs), taken at baseline. These receptors were taken from a human donor with classical Hodgkin lymphoma. Each CDR3 is given with its conserved first and last residue. The D gene is left open where the match is weak. The size of a clone is reported for some rows only, either as once, few or many, or as a class for expanded clones.

d_gene: -
v_gene: TRBV10-3
j_gene: TRBJ2-3
len: 12
abundance: -
CDR3aa: CAISESVDTQYF
CDR3nt: TGTGCCATCAGTGAATCGGTTGATACGCAGTATTTT

d_gene: -
v_gene: TRBV12-5
j_gene: TRBJ2-7
len: 12
abundance: -
CDR3aa: CASGPRVTEQYF
CDR3nt: TGTGCTAGTGGCCCCAGGGTGACAGAGCAGTACTTC

d_gene: -
v_gene: TRBV11-2
j_gene: TRBJ2-3
len: 12
abundance: once
CDR3aa: CASSLVADTQYF
CDR3nt: TGTGCCAGCAGCTTAGTGGCAGATACGCAGTATTTT

d_gene: -
v_gene: TRBV27
j_gene: TRBJ2-7
len: 14
abundance: few
CDR3aa: CASSFGRSSYEQYF
CDR3nt: TGTGCCAGCAGTTTCGGCCGCAGCTCCTACGAGCAGTACTTC

d_gene: -
v_gene: TRBV5-6
j_gene: TRBJ2-7
len: 14
abundance: few
CDR3aa: CASSFGKRTYEQYF
CDR3nt: TGTGCCAGCAGCTTTGGGAAGCGGACTTACGAGCAGTACTTC

d_gene: -
v_gene: TRBV20-1
j_gene: TRBJ2-7
len: 10
abundance: -
CDR3aa: CSASRGEQYF
CDR3nt: TGCAGTGCTAGTCGAGGCGAGCAGTACTTC

d_gene: -
v_gene: TRBV27
j_gene: TRBJ1-1
len: 15
abundance: -
CDR3aa: CASSYNRFMNTEAFF
CDR3nt: TGTGCCAGCAGTTATAACAGGTTCATGAACACTGAAGCTTTCTTT

d_gene: -
v_gene: TRBV2
j_gene: TRBJ1-5
len: 15
abundance: -
CDR3aa: CASSGQVNSNQPQHF
CDR3nt: TGTGCCAGCAGTGGACAGGTAAATAGCAATCAGCCCCAGCATTTT

d_gene: TRBD1
v_gene: TRBV6-1
j_gene: TRBJ2-1
len: 15
abundance: medium-sized
CDR3aa: CASSDRDRAGNEQFF
CDR3nt: TGTGCCAGCAGTGATAGGGACAGGGCGGGAAATGAGCAGTTCTTC

d_gene: -
v_gene: TRBV25-1
j_gene: TRBJ2-7
len: 13
abundance: -
CDR3aa: CASGGLRSYEQYF
CDR3nt: TGTGCCAGCGGGGGCTTAAGGTCCTACGAGCAGTACTTC

d_gene: -
v_gene: TRBV28
j_gene: TRBJ2-7
len: 14
abundance: few
CDR3aa: CASSLGGISYEQYF
CDR3nt: TGTGCCAGCAGTTTAGGGGGCATCTCCTACGAGCAGTACTTC

d_gene: TRBD1
v_gene: TRBV4-3
j_gene: TRBJ1-2
len: 13
abundance: -
CDR3aa: CASSPDRDRGYTF
CDR3nt: TGCGCCAGCAGCCCGGACAGGGATCGAGGCTACACCTTC

d_gene: -
v_gene: TRBV25-1
j_gene: TRBJ1-1
len: 12
abundance: -
CDR3aa: CASSTQGEEAFF
CDR3nt: TGTGCCAGCAGTACACAGGGAGAAGAAGCTTTCTTT

d_gene: -
v_gene: TRBV2
j_gene: TRBJ1-5
len: 18
abundance: -
CDR3aa: CASSEAKNHRPGGQPQHF
CDR3nt: TGTGCCAGCAGTGAAGCTAAAAACCACAGGCCAGGAGGTCAGCCCCAGCATTTT

d_gene: -
v_gene: TRBV14
j_gene: TRBJ2-7
len: 15
abundance: -
CDR3aa: CASSQDFRGFHEQYF
CDR3nt: TGTGCCAGCAGCCAAGATTTTCGGGGGTTCCACGAGCAGTACTTC

d_gene: -
v_gene: TRBV25-1
j_gene: TRBJ2-3
len: 15
abundance: few
CDR3aa: CASTPWGEGSDTQYF
CDR3nt: TGTGCCAGCACCCCCTGGGGGGAAGGCTCAGATACGCAGTATTTT

d_gene: -
v_gene: TRBV18
j_gene: TRBJ2-7
len: 15
abundance: -
CDR3aa: CASSPGQGIGYEQYF
CDR3nt: TGTGCCAGCTCACCGGGACAAGGCATTGGTTACGAGCAGTACTTC

d_gene: -
v_gene: TRBV9
j_gene: TRBJ2-7
len: 14
abundance: -
CDR3aa: CASSVQGLWAEQYF
CDR3nt: TGTGCCAGCAGCGTACAGGGTTTATGGGCCGAGCAGTACTTC

d_gene: -
v_gene: TRBV7-2
j_gene: TRBJ2-1
len: 12
abundance: -
CDR3aa: CASSPTNNEQFF
CDR3nt: TGTGCCAGCAGCCCGACGAACAATGAGCAGTTCTTC

d_gene: TRBD1
v_gene: TRBV7-8
j_gene: TRBJ1-1
len: 19
abundance: -
CDR3aa: CASSLVMGQVGFRNTEAFF
CDR3nt: TGTGCCAGCAGCTTAGTGATGGGACAGGTTGGGTTCAGGAACACTGAAGCTTTCTTT

d_gene: TRBD1
v_gene: TRBV6-4
j_gene: TRBJ1-5
len: 15
abundance: -
CDR3aa: CASDLRDRAYQPQHF
CDR3nt: TGTGCCAGCGATCTTCGGGACAGGGCCTATCAGCCCCAGCATTTT

d_gene: -
v_gene: TRBV7-7
j_gene: TRBJ2-7
len: 13
abundance: -
CDR3aa: CASSLFRCYEQYF
CDR3nt: TGTGCCAGCAGCTTGTTCAGGTGCTACGAGCAGTACTTC

d_gene: -
v_gene: TRBV28
j_gene: TRBJ1-4
len: 11
abundance: -
CDR3aa: CASSTPPKLFF
CDR3nt: TGTGCCAGCAGTACCCCGCCCAAACTGTTTTTT

d_gene: -
v_gene: TRBV14
j_gene: TRBJ2-7
len: 13
abundance: -
CDR3aa: CASSQGVGMEQYF
CDR3nt: TGTGCCAGCAGCCAGGGAGTGGGTATGGAGCAGTACTTC

d_gene: -
v_gene: TRBV4-1
j_gene: TRBJ2-5
len: 14
abundance: -
CDR3aa: CASSQGPGVETQYF
CDR3nt: TGCGCCAGCAGCCAAGGTCCAGGTGTAGAGACCCAGTACTTC

d_gene: TRBD2
v_gene: TRBV27
j_gene: TRBJ2-5
len: 18
abundance: -
CDR3aa: CASSANLFSGRRPITQYF
CDR3nt: TGTGCCAGCAGTGCAAACCTTTTTAGCGGGAGGCGCCCTATCACCCAGTACTTC

d_gene: TRBD2
v_gene: TRBV7-8
j_gene: TRBJ2-5
len: 19
abundance: -
CDR3aa: CASSFLAGGPASYQETQYF
CDR3nt: TGTGCCAGCAGCTTTCTAGCGGGAGGGCCGGCTTCGTACCAAGAGACCCAGTACTTC

d_gene: TRBD1
v_gene: TRBV19
j_gene: TRBJ2-5
len: 12
abundance: -
CDR3aa: CASGQVEETQYF
CDR3nt: TGTGCCAGTGGACAGGTGGAAGAGACCCAGTACTTC

d_gene: TRBD1
v_gene: TRBV10-2
j_gene: TRBJ1-4
len: 14
abundance: -
CDR3aa: CASSEPGTVEKLFF
CDR3nt: TGCGCCAGCAGTGAGCCCGGGACAGTCGAAAAACTGTTTTTT

d_gene: -
v_gene: TRBV4-3
j_gene: TRBJ1-5
len: 19
abundance: few
CDR3aa: CASSQDQLIPGFGNQPQHF
CDR3nt: TGCGCCAGCAGCCAAGATCAGTTAATTCCGGGTTTCGGCAATCAGCCCCAGCATTTT

d_gene: -
v_gene: TRBV7-8
j_gene: TRBJ1-5
len: 15
abundance: -
CDR3aa: CASNPEWGANQPQHF
CDR3nt: TGTGCCAGCAACCCTGAATGGGGGGCGAATCAGCCCCAGCATTTT

d_gene: -
v_gene: TRBV19
j_gene: TRBJ1-5
len: 14
abundance: large
CDR3aa: CASSSRDSNQPQHF
CDR3nt: TGTGCCAGTAGTTCTAGGGACAGCAATCAGCCCCAGCATTTT

d_gene: TRBD2
v_gene: TRBV5-1
j_gene: TRBJ2-1
len: 15
abundance: -
CDR3aa: CASTGTSGNVGEQFF
CDR3nt: TGCGCCAGCACCGGGACTAGCGGGAATGTGGGTGAGCAGTTCTTC

d_gene: -
v_gene: TRBV5-6
j_gene: TRBJ1-1
len: 15
abundance: few
CDR3aa: CASTRSPGGDTEAFF
CDR3nt: TGTGCCAGCACTCGCTCCCCCGGGGGAGACACTGAAGCTTTCTTT

d_gene: TRBD1
v_gene: TRBV10-3
j_gene: TRBJ1-4
len: 13
abundance: -
CDR3aa: CAISPGQGEKLFF
CDR3nt: TGTGCCATCAGCCCCGGACAGGGTGAAAAACTGTTTTTT

d_gene: TRBD2
v_gene: TRBV9
j_gene: TRBJ2-1
len: 15
abundance: -
CDR3aa: CASSNGLANRDEQFF
CDR3nt: TGTGCCAGCAGCAACGGACTAGCGAATCGGGATGAGCAGTTCTTC

d_gene: -
v_gene: TRBV7-2
j_gene: TRBJ2-5
len: 13
abundance: -
CDR3aa: CASSLGQAETQYF
CDR3nt: TGTGCCAGCAGCTTAGGGCAGGCAGAGACCCAGTACTTC